This paragraph reports one TCR beta chain. This receptor's antigen is unknown. No base qualities exist here, and no much larger clone lies one base off it. Taken from cysteine to phenylalanine, the CDR3 has 12 residues. The CDR3 DNA has 36 bases and is translated from base 1. In the germline V gene, CDR1 corresponds to SGHRS and CDR2 to YFSETQ. V and J are truncated by 2 bases and 10 bases respectively, leaving an intervening sequence of 11 bases. Collaborating institutions collected whole blood in K2EDTA tubes following their own protocols. For TCRbeta analysis, collaborator samples were shipped as frozen whole blood, as isolated PBMCs, or as DNA extracted from either sample type. This entry comes from a study of blood T cell repertoires in COVID-19 (dated by TCRdb to 2018 to 2020). Regarding the research as a whole: Samples covering the acute and convalescent phases of COVID-19 were provided by collaborators in the United States, Italy and Spain. Samples came from the ongoing ImmuneRACE study (first 160 participants) plus 1,254 subjects from 6 global collaborators. The dataset comprised deeply sampled blood TCRbeta repertoires from subjects exposed to, actively infected with, or recovered from COVID-19. A freely available public database, intended as a resource for researchers studying the immune response to SARS-CoV-2, is where the repertoires were released. The prospective study material was composed of cDNA or gDNA derived from T cells, B-cell-depleted T cells, or PBMCs. Where available, HLA class I and class II types were taken from metadata supplied by the sample provider and were not determined by assay-based typing. Nearly every sample came with metadata listing a de-identified subject ID, COVID-19 status, age in years and sex.

Points the paper makes about the study in general: The quantity of clinical and demographic metadata differed by source and by participant and was supplied without curation.

TCRbeta CDR3 regions were amplified from genomic DNA using the immunoSEQ Assay, a bias-controlled multiplex PCR. On the study's bioinformatics: Within the assay, amplification of reference gene primers was used to estimate how many nucleated cells each sample contained. Sequence reads were collapsed and filtered to measure the absolute abundance of every unique TCRbeta CDR3 rearrangement. For each sample, productive Simpson clonality was calculated by taking the square root of Simpson's diversity index across productive rearrangements. Entries here come from immuneACCESS through TCRdb and include only in-frame sequences with V and J called. Some clones fail to appear in such tables; in the studies checked, an unresolved V gene covers under half of the shortfall, and the cause of the remainder is unknown. The V and J calls and the clone size are those of that table, but D and trimming were determined from the DNA. Counted in this sample were about 190,000 clones; around 80% of them appeared once. Approximately 13% of the sample goes to the ten largest clones.

The rearranged chain carries TRBV5-1 and TRBJ2-3; too little of a D gene remains to name it. This sequence originates from a woman in her 50s with acute or convalescent COVID-19. What was sequenced was peripheral blood. The nucleotide sequence reads as follows: TGCGCCAGCAGCTTAGGAGACGTGCCGCAGTATTTT. It encodes CASSLGDVPQYF.